The 31 T cell receptor beta chains given below trace back to one sample, sequenced in a study of metastatic and nonmetastatic thyroid tumors. MiXCR re-clonotyped the PCR reads for TCRdb. The sample contains around 15,000 clones, roughly 33% of which appear only once. Patients underwent thyroid surgery, and none had received any treatment before it. The source material was tumor tissue. The receptors come from a male donor with papillary thyroid cancer or a benign thyroid nodule (not recorded which). Some clones in this sample may be carry-over from other donors' samples.

This clone appeared a few times. V usage is TRBV10-3 and J usage is TRBJ2-1, with D unclear. The germline V gene has CDR1 ENHRY and CDR2 SYGVKD. V shed 2 bases and J shed 5 bases, with 10 bases lying between them. The CDR3 spans 14 residues. In DNA form, the CDR3 reads TGTGCCATCAGTGAGAGGGCAAAGGACAATGAGCAGTTCTTC. Translated: CAISERAKDNEQFF.

This clone showed up many times. The chain joins TRBV19 to TRBJ1-1; no reliable D call. Germline V gene sequence: CDR1 LNHDA, CDR2 SQIVND (reference sequence). This CDR3 is built from 15 residues. Between the trimmed V and J ends, which lost 5 bases and 0 bases, there was a span of 13 bases. The CDR3 DNA follows: TGTGCCAGTAGTTGGGAGATTTCGATGAACACTGAAGCTTTCTTT. Translation gives CASSWEISMNTEAFF. The full variable domain, completed using reference TRBV19 and TRBJ1-1, is DGGITQSPKYLFRKEGQNVTLSCEQNLNHDAMYWYRQDPGQGLRLIYYSQIVNDFQKGDIAEGYSVSREKKESFPLTVTSAQKNPTAFYLCASSWEISMNTEAFFGQGTRLTVV.

This clone was counted many times. The chain links TRBV2 to TRBJ2-7, with D possibly TRBD2 on 6 matching bases. CDR3 length equals 13 residues. Trimming took 4 bases from V and 6 from J, leaving 13 bases between them. CDR1 is SNHLY and CDR2 is FYNNEI in the germline V gene. As DNA, the CDR3 is TGTGCCAGCAGTGGCGACTGGAGGGGCGAGCAGTACTTC. Protein sequence: CASSGDWRGEQYF.

Comment on this clone: Because the CDR3 is missing its conserved closing phenylalanine or tryptophan, this is likely a read error. This chain links TRBV6-1 with TRBJ2-6; a weak D match, TRBD1 (6 bases). CDR1 is MNHNS and CDR2 is SASEGT in the germline V gene. V shed 6 bases and J shed 13 bases, with 28 bases lying between them. This CDR3 contains 17 residues. This CDR3 is CASRSGHPSTGSKVLTY. The CDR3 coding sequence is TGTGCCAGCAGGTCGGGACACCCGAGCACTGGGTCAAAGGTCCTGACTTAC.

This clone was counted at least ten times. A clone one base away is much larger, so this may be a read error. This sequence joins TRBV6-1 and TRBJ2-1; 9 positions agree with TRBD1. The CDR3 extends over 13 amino acids. Germline V CDR1 and CDR2: MNHNS, SASEGT. CDR3 protein: CAGSPGTGIEQFF. The CDR3 bases are TGTGCCGGCAGTCCCGGGACAGGGATTGAGCAGTTCTTC.

Only one count was recorded for this clone. The rearrangement joins TRBV10-1 to TRBJ2-5; D not resolved. V gave up 0 bases and J gave up 5 bases, with 16 bases separating them. This CDR3 contains 16 residues. Germline lookup yields CDR1 WNHNN and CDR2 SYGVQD (reference sequence). The CDR3, as DNA: TGCGCCAGCAGTGAGTCTTCTATGGCGACGCCCGAGACCCAGTACTTC. Amino acids: CASSESSMATPETQYF.

The chain combines TRBV4-1 with TRBJ2-2; D unclear. V was pared by 0 bases and J by 7 bases, with 6 bases between. CDR1 and CDR2 from the germline V gene are MGHRA and YSYEKL. CDR3 size: 13 residues. The CDR3 is CASSQESGGELFF. The CDR3 coding sequence is TGCGCCAGCAGCCAAGAATCTGGCGGGGAGCTGTTTTTT.

By sample share, this clone is medium-sized. CDR3 DNA sequence: TGTGCCAGCAGCGTAGATTCGGGGGGCGCGTCAGATACGCAGTATTTT. Translated: CASSVDSGGASDTQYF. V usage is TRBV9 and J usage is TRBJ2-3, with D possibly matching TRBD2 (7 bases). CDR1 SGDLS and CDR2 YYNGEE come from the germline V gene. Deletions cut 0 bases from V and 4 bases from J, with 15 bases between. The CDR3 covers 16 residues.

This clone showed up just a few times. The V call is TRBV5-1, the J call TRBJ1-2; a weak D match, TRBD1 (5 bases). Germline lookup yields CDR1 SGHRS and CDR2 YFSETQ. Trimming cost V 4 bases and J 6 bases, with 16 bases left between them. The CDR3 runs to 14 residues. CDR3 sequence reads: CASSTNYDSDGYTF. The CDR3, as DNA: TGCGCCAGCAGCACGAACTACGACAGTGATGGCTACACCTTC.

Turning to this clone: Germline and junction disagree at one end, which may indicate a read error. The rearrangement uses TRBV20-1 and TRBJ1-1, with D uncertain. Germline-derived CDR1 and CDR2 are DFQATT and SNEGSKA (reference sequence). The CDR3 totals 12 residues. CDR3 coding DNA: TGCAGGGCTAGTCCCGCGAACACTGAAGCTTTCTTT. Its translation is CRASPANTEAFF.

The gene calls are TRBV20-1 and TRBJ2-7; weak D call: TRBD1 (6 bases). The V and J ends lost 2 bases and 4 bases respectively, with 12 bases between them. Germline CDR1 reads DFQATT; CDR2 reads SNEGSKA (reference sequence). This CDR3 comprises 13 residues. The CDR3: CSARPSTGYEQYF. The CDR3 DNA reads TGCAGTGCTAGACCCTCAACAGGGTACGAGCAGTACTTC.

The genes are TRBV12-3 or TRBV12-4 and TRBJ1-3; tentatively, D is TRBD1 (5 bases). V lost 3 bases and J lost 2, with 17 bases in between. The CDR3 has 17 amino acids. This CDR3 reads CASSLGRVIGTGNTIYF. The DNA for the CDR3 is TGTGCCAGCAGTTTGGGCAGGGTGATAGGTACTGGAAACACCATATATTTT.

This clone was seen only a few times. The chain combines TRBV6-5 with TRBJ2-3; D is tentatively TRBD1 or TRBD2 (5 bases each). Germline V CDR1 and CDR2: MNHEY, SVGAGI. Trimming removed 7 bases at V and 2 bases at J, with 19 bases between. The CDR3 has 16 residues. This CDR3 is CASTQRRGAFTDTQYF. The DNA of the CDR3 is TGTGCCAGCACCCAACGGCGAGGGGCCTTCACAGATACGCAGTATTTT.

CDR3 sequence: CAWGRGETEAFF. The CDR3 DNA sequence: TGTGCCTGGGGACGGGGGGAGACTGAAGCTTTCTTT. This chain uses TRBV30 with TRBJ1-1; the D gene is possibly TRBD1 (5 bases). In germline, CDR1 is GTSNPN, CDR2 SVGIG (reference sequence). CDR3 size: 12 residues. V was pared by 5 bases and J by 5 bases, with 12 bases between.

This clone came up a few times. The chain uses TRBV6-1 and TRBJ2-6; no clear D. V shed 4 bases and J shed 1 base, with 8 bases lying between them. Germline V gene data show CDR1 as MNHNS and CDR2 as SASEGT. The CDR3 covers 15 residues. CDR3 loop: CASSVEGSGANVLTF. The CDR3 coding sequence is TGTGCCAGCAGTGTCGAAGGTTCTGGGGCCAACGTCCTGACTTTC.

The chain carries TRBV20-1 and TRBJ2-7, with a possible D match to TRBD2 (6 bases). Germline V CDR1 and CDR2: DFQATT, SNEGSKA (reference sequence). Trimming stripped 2 bases from V and 2 bases from J, with 13 bases between. The CDR3 consists of 14 residues. The CDR3 nucleotides are TGCAGTGCTAGACCCGGGACTGGCACCTACGAGCAGTACTTC. It codes for CSARPGTGTYEQYF.

A few counts support this clone. This chain links TRBV18 with TRBJ1-1, with unresolved D. The CDR3 contains 12 residues. Germline CDR1 is KGHSH and CDR2 is LQKENI. The ends were cut back, 4 bases at V and 1 base at J, with 4 bases in the middle. Written as DNA, the CDR3 is TGTGCCAGCTCACTCGCGAACACTGAAGCTTTCTTT. As protein: CASSLANTEAFF. Full variable domain (outside the CDR3, taken from reference TRBV18 and TRBJ1-1): NAGVMQNPRHLVRRRGQEARLRCSPMKGHSHVYWYRQLPEEGLKFMVYLQKENIIDESGMPKERFSAEFPKEGPSILRIQQVVRGDSAAYFCASSLANTEAFFGQGTRLTVV.

CDR3 amino acids: CASSRGQGAQETQYF. The CDR3 DNA sequence: TGCGCCAGCAGCAGGGGACAGGGAGCCCAAGAGACCCAGTACTTC. J is TRBJ2-5 and V is TRBV4-1, with TRBD1 matching over 9 bases. The CDR3 totals 15 residues. CDR1 MGHRA and CDR2 YSYEKL come from the germline V gene. The V segment lost 5 bases and the J segment 1 base; nucleotides outside the gene matches: 5.

This clone showed up many times. V usage is TRBV20-1 and J usage is TRBJ1-1; D not resolved. The CDR3 is 15 residues long. V lost 2 bases and J lost 0, with 13 bases in between. Germline V lookup: CDR1 DFQATT, CDR2 SNEGSKA (reference sequence). The CDR3 DNA sequence: TGCAGTGCTAGAAGATTCCTTGAATTGAACACTGAAGCTTTCTTT. Translation gives CSARRFLELNTEAFF.

This clone was seen a single time. V and J are TRBV11-3 and TRBJ2-1; 11 positions match TRBD2. CDR3 length: 14 residues. The trim removed 2 bases at V and 10 bases at J, leaving 4 bases unmatched. Germline CDR1 is SGHNT and CDR2 is YENEEA. The CDR3 region has the DNA TGTGCCAGCAGCTTATTAGCGGGAGGGTCGGAGCAGTTCTTC. As protein: CASSLLAGGSEQFF.

This clone appeared many times. This chain uses TRBV12-3 or TRBV12-4 with TRBJ1-2; 7 bases agree with TRBD1. The CDR3 consists of 14 residues. V lost 5 bases to trimming and J lost 2 bases; unmatched junction nucleotides: 5. The CDR3 nucleotides read TGTGCCAGCAGTCCCGGACAGGAAAACTATGGCTACACCTTC. Translated: CASSPGQENYGYTF.

This clone turned up a few times. The rearrangement uses TRBV6-1 and TRBJ2-3; D unclear. Trimming took 8 bases from V and 2 from J, leaving 14 bases between them. Germline V CDR1 and CDR2: MNHNS, SASEGT. The CDR3 totals 14 residues. This chain's CDR3 is CASHSSTTTDTQYF. Here the CDR3 DNA reads TGTGCCAGCCATTCCTCTACAACCACAGATACGCAGTATTTT.

V gene TRBV19 combines with J gene TRBJ2-7, with TRBD1 matching 8 bases. Germline V gene data show CDR1 as LNHDA and CDR2 as SQIVND (reference sequence). The CDR3 consists of 16 residues. J gave up 0 bases and V 4 bases, and 8 bases lay outside the gene matches. The CDR3 spells CASSTRGQGGSYEQYF. The CDR3 DNA is TGTGCCAGTAGTACTCGTGGACAGGGAGGCTCCTACGAGCAGTACTTC.

By share of the sample, this clone is medium-sized (0.01 to 0.1%). The chain combines TRBV9 with TRBJ1-5; 9 bases align to TRBD1. Germline V CDR1 and CDR2: SGDLS, YYNGEE. The CDR3 consists of 15 residues. J gave up 1 base and V 5 bases, and 4 bases lay outside the gene matches. CDR3 in DNA: TGTGCCAGCAGTGCTGGGACAGGGAGCAATCAGCCCCAGCATTTT. It specifies CASSAGTGSNQPQHF.

The chain carries TRBV11-2 and TRBJ2-7; 8 nucleotides agree with TRBD2. The germline V gene encodes CDR1 SGHAT and CDR2 FQNNGV. This CDR3 region has 16 residues. After removal of 2 bases from V and 7 bases from J, the junction contained 13 bases not matched to a gene. CDR3: CASSLSSGGARGEQYF. The CDR3 region has the DNA TGTGCCAGCAGCTTATCCAGCGGGGGTGCTAGGGGGGAGCAGTACTTC. Drawing the rest from reference TRBV11-2 and TRBJ2-7, the complete variable domain is EAGVAQSPRYKIIEKRQSVAFWCNPISGHATLYWYQQILGQGPKLLIQFQNNGVVDDSQLPKDRFSAERLKGVDSTLKIQPAKLEDSAVYLCASSLSSGGARGEQYFGPGTRLTVT.

The chain links TRBV28 to TRBJ2-3, with a possible D match to TRBD2 (7 bases). V was cut by 3 bases and J by 3 bases, with 16 bases left in between. The CDR3 loop spans 16 amino acids. From germline, CDR1 is MDHEN and CDR2 SYDVKM. The DNA for the CDR3 is TGTGCCAGCAGTTTCGTTTACAGGGAGGGGACAGATACGCAGTATTTT. Its protein is CASSFVYREGTDTQYF.

This chain joins TRBV2 and TRBJ2-7, with D perhaps given as TRBD1 or TRBD2 (6 bases each). The germline V and J ends were trimmed by 7 bases and 1 base, with 20 bases remaining between them. This CDR3 has 16 amino acids. CDR1 and CDR2 (germline): SNHLY, FYNNEI. CDR3 residues: CASMGGGYRASYEQYF. Here the CDR3 DNA reads TGTGCCAGCATGGGGGGCGGGTACCGCGCATCCTACGAGCAGTACTTC.

This clone was detected many times. The CDR3 reads CASSSRLAGVGDTQYF. The CDR3 DNA reads as TGTGCCAGCAGTTCAAGACTAGCGGGAGTCGGAGATACGCAGTATTTT. The J gene is TRBJ2-3, the V gene TRBV12-3 or TRBV12-4; 12 bases are shared with TRBD2. Germline trimming cut 4 bases from V and 5 bases from J; bases unmatched to any gene: 7. The CDR3 contains 16 residues.

This clone turned up a few times. The chain is built from TRBV6-1 and TRBJ2-2; D gene ambiguous. CDR1 is MNHNS, CDR2 SASEGT, per germline. V lost 1 base and J 2 bases, leaving 5 bases between the germline ends. The CDR3 runs 14 residues. The CDR3 DNA reads TGTGCCAGCAGTGAAGGGATAAACACCGGGGAGCTGTTTTTT. This encodes CASSEGINTGELFF.

The chain is built from TRBV6-5 and TRBJ2-3; unclear D gene. Germline-derived CDR1 and CDR2 are MNHEY and SVGAGI. The CDR3 has 14 amino acids. The V and J ends lost 2 bases and 5 bases respectively, with 11 bases between them. The CDR3 DNA is TGTGCCAGCAGTTACAGGGAAGCCCAAGATACGCAGTATTTT. Translating it yields CASSYREAQDTQYF.

This clone ranks as medium-sized (0.01 to 0.1%). The chain uses TRBV20-1 and TRBJ2-7; D may be TRBD1 (5 bases). Germline CDR1 and CDR2: DFQATT and SNEGSKA (reference sequence). Trimming shortened V by 3 bases and J by 2 bases, and 8 bases separated the two germline ends. The CDR3 is made up of 12 amino acids. Here the CDR3 reads CSARPGPYEQYF. CDR3 in DNA: TGCAGTGCTAGGCCAGGGCCCTACGAGCAGTACTTC.